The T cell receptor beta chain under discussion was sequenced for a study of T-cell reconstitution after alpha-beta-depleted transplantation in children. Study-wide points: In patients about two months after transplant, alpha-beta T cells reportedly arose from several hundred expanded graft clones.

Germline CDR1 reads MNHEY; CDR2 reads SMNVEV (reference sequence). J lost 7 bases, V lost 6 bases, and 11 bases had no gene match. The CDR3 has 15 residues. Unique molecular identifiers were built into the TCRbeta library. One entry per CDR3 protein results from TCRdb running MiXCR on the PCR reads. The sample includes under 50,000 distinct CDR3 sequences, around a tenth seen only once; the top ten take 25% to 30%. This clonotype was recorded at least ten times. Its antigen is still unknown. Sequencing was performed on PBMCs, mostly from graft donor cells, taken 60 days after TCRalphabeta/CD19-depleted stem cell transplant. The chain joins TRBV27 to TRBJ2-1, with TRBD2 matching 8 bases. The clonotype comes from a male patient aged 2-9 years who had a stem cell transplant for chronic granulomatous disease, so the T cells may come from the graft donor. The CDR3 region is CASSLGLAPRNEQFF. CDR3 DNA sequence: TGTGCCAGCAGCCTTGGACTAGCCCCGCGGAATGAGCAGTTCTTC.